This entry is about one T cell receptor beta chain. The record originates from a study of yellow fever vaccine responses in identical twins. Germline loops: CDR1 SGHTA, CDR2 FQGNSA. V was trimmed by 0 bases and J by 0 bases, leaving 16 bases between them. The CDR3 is made up of 18 amino acids. In TCRdb, the RT-PCR reads were re-called with MiXCR into one record per CDR3 protein. The profile shows 5,700 or so distinct CDR3 sequences, 80% to 90% of them singletons. This chain links TRBV7-2 with TRBJ2-3; D is uncertain. This TCR came from a woman aged 18-29 years who received the yellow fever vaccine. Sequenced material: T cells from blood (PBMCs), unsorted or a sorted subset (not recorded which), taken before or after yellow fever vaccination (not recorded which). The CDR3 DNA reads TGTGCCAGCAGCTTAGCGCTAATCGGGCAGCTAAGCACAGATACGCAGTATTTT. This gives the protein CASSLALIGQLSTDTQYF.